The 19 T cell receptor beta chains below were found in one sample sequenced in a study of CD8 T cells in ankylosing spondylitis. TCRdb independently ran MiXCR on the 5' RACE reads; one entry per CDR3 protein. In the table there are approximately 300,000 distinct CDR3 sequences, 20% of which are singletons. Sequences were obtained from blood, either unsorted or a sorted T cell fraction (not recorded which). The receptor set was obtained from a male donor with ankylosing spondylitis or in good health (not recorded which).

The chain employs TRBV5-1 and TRBJ1-5, with D perhaps TRBD1 (5 bases). This CDR3 region has 15 residues. The V and J ends lost 4 bases and 0 bases respectively, with 11 bases between them. Germline V gives CDR1 SGHRS, CDR2 YFSETQ. This chain's CDR3 is CASSLDNYSNQPQHF. CDR3 in DNA: TGCGCCAGCAGCCTGGACAATTATAGCAATCAGCCCCAGCATTTT. The entire variable domain, with the rest obtained from reference TRBV5-1 and TRBJ1-5, is as follows: KAGVTQTPRYLIKTRGQQVTLSCSPISGHRSVSWYQQTPGQGLQFLFEYFSETQRNKGNFPGRFSGRQFSNSRSEMNVSTLELGDSALYLCASSLDNYSNQPQHFGDGTRLSIL.

The V and J genes are TRBV6-5 and TRBJ1-6; 10 bases agree with TRBD1. The V and J ends lost 2 bases and 1 base, in that order; junction bases with no gene match: 5. Germline V gene lookup returns CDR1 MNHEY and CDR2 SVGAGI. This CDR3 region has 18 residues. CDR3 loop: CASSYGWTGGSYNSPLHF. The CDR3, as DNA: TGTGCCAGCAGTTACGGGTGGACAGGGGGTTCCTATAATTCACCCCTCCACTTT.

The chain is built from TRBV5-5 and TRBJ1-4, with TRBD1 matching over 9 bases. J gave up 12 bases and V 0 bases, and 6 bases lay outside the gene matches. The CDR3 has 14 residues. The germline CDR1 and CDR2 sequences are SGHKS and YYEKEE (reference sequence). The CDR3 DNA sequence: TGTGCCAGCAGCTTGGAAGGACAGGGGATACAACTGTTTTTT. It codes for CASSLEGQGIQLFF.

This clonotype was counted only a few times. J is TRBJ2-5 and V is TRBV28; 10 positions agree with TRBD2. This CDR3 is 15 amino acids long. Germline assignment: CDR1 MDHEN and CDR2 SYDVKM. V lost 6 bases and J lost 5; bases outside the gene matches: 9. As DNA, the CDR3 is TGTGCCAGCAGGGGGCCGGGACTAGCGTGGGAGACCCAGTACTTC. Protein product: CASRGPGLAWETQYF.

This clonotype was counted once. The rearrangement joins TRBV20-1 to TRBJ2-3; a possible D gene is TRBD1 (6 bases). V was trimmed by 1 base and J by 5 bases, leaving 25 bases between them. CDR1 is DFQATT, CDR2 SNEGSKA, per germline (reference sequence). The CDR3 runs to 18 residues. The CDR3 coding sequence is TGCAGTGCTAGAGTGGGGGCAGGCAACAGGGTCCGCGAAGATACGCAGTATTTT. It is translated as CSARVGAGNRVREDTQYF.

This clonotype appeared a few times. The V gene is TRBV20-1, the J gene TRBJ1-2; no reliable D call. Trimming removed 1 base at V and 8 bases at J, with 14 bases between. This CDR3 region has 13 residues. The germline CDR1 and CDR2 sequences are DFQATT and SNEGSKA (reference sequence). The CDR3 DNA is TGCAGTGCTAGAGCCCCACCGCTTTTAGGCTACACCTTC. It codes for CSARAPPLLGYTF.

This rearrangement joins TRBV11-2 to TRBJ2-6; 9 nucleotides line up with TRBD1. The CDR3 is made up of 15 amino acids. Germline V gene lookup returns CDR1 SGHAT and CDR2 FQNNGV. The ends lost 5 bases at V and 8 bases at J; junction bases unmatched: 7. This chain's CDR3 is CASSKGQGSSNVLTF. The CDR3 DNA follows: TGTGCCAGCAGCAAGGGACAGGGAAGCTCCAACGTCCTGACTTTC.

There are a few counts of this clonotype. The chain uses TRBV2 and TRBJ1-2; no clear D. The germline CDR1 and CDR2 sequences are SNHLY and FYNNEI. Trimming pared 5 bases from V and 3 bases from J, leaving 10 bases between. The CDR3 spans 13 residues. CDR3 in amino acids: CASSRAWDYGYTF. In nucleotides, the CDR3 is TGTGCCAGCAGTCGGGCCTGGGACTATGGCTACACCTTC.

This clonotype was seen repeatedly, ten times or more. This rearrangement joins TRBV29-1 to TRBJ2-1, with D hard to call. Trimming stripped 0 bases from V and 8 bases from J, with 11 bases between. The CDR3 is 13 amino acids. CDR1 and CDR2 from the germline V gene are SQVTM and ANQGSEA. The CDR3 sequence: CSVEDGAWDEQFF. The CDR3 DNA follows: TGCAGCGTTGAAGACGGTGCGTGGGATGAGCAGTTCTTC.

Ten or more counts support this clonotype. CDR3 sequence: CASTSQTTGELFF. CDR3 DNA sequence: TGTGCCAGCACCTCACAGACAACCGGGGAGCTGTTTTTT. This chain uses TRBV6-1 with TRBJ2-2; D gene unclear. The ends were cut back, 7 bases at V and 5 bases at J, with 11 bases in the middle. This CDR3 has 13 residues. CDR1 and CDR2 from the germline V gene are MNHNS and SASEGT.

The genes are TRBV2 and TRBJ2-3, with D possibly TRBD1 on 5 matching bases. V was shortened by 3 bases and J by 1 base, with 5 bases between the two germline ends. This CDR3 has 13 amino acids. The germline V gene has CDR1 SNHLY and CDR2 FYNNEI. The CDR3 DNA follows: TGTGCCAGCAGTGAGACAGGCACAGATACGCAGTATTTT. Amino acids: CASSETGTDTQYF.

This clonotype was counted between two and nine times. The chain is built from TRBV4-2 and TRBJ2-1; D is undetermined. Deletions cut 0 bases from V and 5 bases from J, with 11 bases between. Germline V lookup: CDR1 LGHNA, CDR2 YNFKEQ. This CDR3 is built from 15 residues. CDR3 residues: CASSQDWAAHNEQFF. CDR3 in DNA: TGTGCCAGCAGCCAAGATTGGGCAGCCCACAATGAGCAGTTCTTC.

This rearrangement joins TRBV24-1 to TRBJ2-1, with 8 bases aligning to TRBD1. The CDR3 contains 16 residues. Germline V gene lookup returns CDR1 KGHDR and CDR2 SFDVKD. V lost 4 bases to trimming and J lost 8 bases; unmatched junction nucleotides: 12. The CDR3: CATSDPRQGRRDEQFF. DNA for the CDR3: TGTGCCACCAGTGACCCCCGACAGGGGAGAAGGGATGAGCAGTTCTTC.

V is TRBV29-1 and J is TRBJ2-3; the match to TRBD1 covers 7 bases. This CDR3 comprises 12 residues. J lost 4 bases, V lost 6 bases, and 4 bases had no gene match. Germline CDR1 SQVTM, CDR2 ANQGSEA. CDR3 sequence (DNA): TGCAGCGTCCGCACAGGGGCAGATACGCAGTATTTT. Translating it yields CSVRTGADTQYF.

V usage is TRBV6-5 and J usage is TRBJ1-4; D is uncertain. V lost 6 bases, J lost 8 bases, and 10 bases lay in between. CDR3 length: 12 amino acids. Germline lookup yields CDR1 MNHEY and CDR2 SVGAGI. CDR3 sequence reads: CASSHGREKLFF. Here the CDR3 DNA reads TGTGCCAGCAGCCACGGACGAGAAAAACTGTTTTTT.

This clonotype was found many times. The V call is TRBV20-1, the J call TRBJ2-2, with 9 bases lining up with TRBD2. The CDR3 contains 18 residues. The J segment lost 3 bases and the V segment lost 0 bases, leaving 11 bases of the junction unmatched. Looked up from germline, CDR1 is DFQATT and CDR2 is SNEGSKA (reference sequence). The CDR3 nucleotides are TGCAGTGCTAGAGATCTGGAGCAAGCGGGAGGAGACACCGGGGAGCTGTTTTTT. It is translated as CSARDLEQAGGDTGELFF.

This clonotype showed up many times. The gene calls are TRBV12-3 or TRBV12-4 and TRBJ2-5, with D possibly TRBD2 on 5 matching bases. V lost 5 bases and J lost 0, with 7 bases in between. This CDR3 is 13 amino acids long. As DNA, the CDR3 is TGTGCCAGCAGTCCGGGAAACCAAGAGACCCAGTACTTC. Amino acids: CASSPGNQETQYF.

The V call is TRBV15, the J call TRBJ2-5; unclear D gene. The CDR3 extends over 14 amino acids. Germline V CDR1 and CDR2: LNHNV, YYDKDF (reference sequence). Trimming took off 4 bases at V and 3 bases at J, with 12 bases between the two ends. The CDR3 DNA reads as TGTGCCACCAGCAACCCGACGGACGAAGAGACCCAGTACTTC. Translating gives CATSNPTDEETQYF.

In its sample, this clonotype was seen many times. J is TRBJ2-1 and V is TRBV3-1, with 9 bases identical to TRBD2. The CDR3 spans 15 residues. The ends lost 3 bases at V and 5 bases at J; junction bases unmatched: 5. The germline CDR1 and CDR2 sequences are LGHDT and YNNKEL (reference sequence). The CDR3 DNA is TGTGCCAGCAGCCAGCAGCTAGCGGGGAACAATGAGCAGTTCTTC. This gives the protein CASSQQLAGNNEQFF.